One sample yielded the 17 T cell receptor beta chains listed below, sequenced in a study of T cell clonality in common variable immunodeficiency. Repertoires were generated with immunoSEQ multiplex PCR, while TCRdb's copy carries only in-frame clones and drops some. Sampling found around 50,000 clones, none seen once. The sample consisted of peripheral blood mononuclear cells. These receptors were collected from a person aged 18 to 70 in good health.

In its sample, this clone was seen many times. The read stops 3 residues short of the end of the CDR3; the missing end is completed from the germline J gene. This chain connects TRBV7-9 to TRBJ2-1; no reliable D call. Trimming stripped 1 base from V and 5 bases from J, with 9 bases between. From germline, CDR1 is SEHNR and CDR2 FQNEAQ (reference sequence). The CDR3 length is 14 residues. The CDR3 loop reads CASSLVWADNEQFF. CDR3 DNA, as far as it was read: TGTGCCAGCAGCTTAGTTTGGGCAGACAATGAG.

This clone appeared many times. The read comes to an end 3 residues before the CDR3 does, leaving the germline J gene to fill in the end. The rearrangement links TRBV7-8 to TRBJ2-1, with TRBD2 identical over 8 bases. With 5 bases clipped from V and 4 bases from J, the junction kept 7 bases outside the gene matches. There are 15 residues in the CDR3. Germline-derived CDR1 and CDR2 are SGHVS and FQNEAQ. The sequenced CDR3 bases are TGTGCCAGCAGCGTACTAGCGGTTCAGTACAATGAG. Translation gives CASSVLAVQYNE. The entire CDR3 protein reads CASSVLAVQYNEQFF.

This clone was seen a handful of times. The read terminates 3 residues ahead of where the CDR3 ends, so the germline J gene completes it. The chain carries TRBV7-7 and TRBJ2-5, with 9 bases fitting TRBD2. Trimming at V came to 1 base and at J to 4 bases, leaving 7 bases not matched to a gene. Germline V gene data show CDR1 as SSHAT and CDR2 as FNYEAQ (reference sequence). The CDR3 extends over 16 amino acids. This CDR3 reads CASSLGGLASLETQYF. Incomplete CDR3 DNA: TGTGCCAGCAGCTTAGGAGGACTAGCGTCTCTAGAGACC.

This clone was observed many times. The read ends 3 residues shy of where the CDR3 ends; the end is completed using the germline J gene. The genes are TRBV11-1 and TRBJ2-5; D is undetermined. The CDR3 sequence is 13 residues long. Trimming removed 5 bases at V and 3 bases at J, with 10 bases between. Germline assignment: CDR1 SGHAT and CDR2 FQDESV (reference sequence). The DNA read from the CDR3 is TGTGCCAGCAGCCAATTTTCGGAAGAGACC. This gives the protein CASSQFSEET. The CDR3 in its entirety is CASSQFSEETQYF.

This clone was counted many times. The read ends 3 residues early relative to the CDR3; the germline J gene fills the gap. The J gene is TRBJ2-2, the V gene TRBV7-8; a weak D match, TRBD1 (5 bases). CDR3 length equals 15 residues. Germline CDR1 and CDR2: SGHVS and FQNEAQ. V lost 3 bases and J 5 bases, leaving 13 bases between the germline ends. CDR3 DNA, as far as it was read: TGTGCCAGCAGCTTCAGGGTTGAAGAAACCGGGGAG. Protein product: CASSFRVEETGE. The full CDR3 sequence reads CASSFRVEETGELFF. Full variable domain (rest looked up from reference TRBV7-8 and TRBJ2-2): GAGVSQSPRYKVAKRGQDVALRCDPISGHVSLFWYQQALGQGPEFLTYFQNEAQLDKSGLPSDRFFAERPEGSVSTLKIQRTQQEDSAVYLCASSFRVEETGELFFGEGSRLTVL.

This clone has at least ten counts. The read terminates 3 residues before the CDR3 end, so the remaining end is supplied by the germline J gene. The rearrangement uses TRBV20-1 and TRBJ1-2; 8 bases match TRBD1. Unmatched junction bases numbered 4, after V lost 2 bases and J lost 5 bases. CDR3 length: 13 residues. Germline CDR1 reads DFQATT; CDR2 reads SNEGSKA (reference sequence). The CDR3: CSARRTGRYGYTF. Incomplete CDR3 DNA: TGCAGTGCTAGACGGACAGGGAGGTATGGC.

This clone occurred many times. The CDR3 goes on 3 residues after the read ends, and that part is filled in from the germline J gene. The chain is built from TRBV20-1 and TRBJ2-1; 8 nucleotides agree with TRBD2. Losses at the gene ends were 3 bases for V and 6 bases for J; bases not matched to a gene: 7. Germline V lookup: CDR1 DFQATT, CDR2 SNEGSKA (reference sequence). The CDR3 totals 14 residues. The chain's CDR3 is CSARAGGGINEQFF. Partial CDR3 DNA: TGCAGTGCTAGGGCGGGAGGAGGGATCAATGAG.

This clone has at least ten counts. The germline gene is not matched at one end of the junction; a read error may be the cause. The CDR3 goes on 3 residues after the read ends, and that part is filled in from the germline J gene. This sequence joins TRBV4-2 and TRBJ2-2; perhaps TRBD1 as D (5 bases). The CDR3 is 16 residues long. Germline V CDR1 and CDR2: LGHNA, YNFKEQ. The CDR3 sequence: CASSQDRQTNTGELFF. CDR3 DNA (partial): TGCGCCAGCAGCCAAGATAGACAGACGAACACCGGGGAG.

This clone was seen ten or more times. The read ends 3 residues shy of where the CDR3 ends; the end is completed using the germline J gene. The rearrangement uses TRBV12-3 or TRBV12-4 and TRBJ2-3; TRBD2 matches at 10 bases. J lost 3 bases, V lost 6 bases, and 3 bases had no gene match. The length of the CDR3 is 14 residues. Partial CDR3 DNA: TGTGCCAGCAGCGGGACTAGCGTTACAGATACG. It specifies CASSGTSVTDT. The full CDR3 protein reads CASSGTSVTDTQYF.

This clone was seen at least ten times. The CDR3 end lies 3 residues beyond the end of the read and is filled in from the germline J gene. The V and J genes are TRBV19 and TRBJ2-5; 7 bases agree with TRBD1. The germline V gene encodes CDR1 LNHDA and CDR2 SQIVND (reference sequence). The CDR3 loop spans 14 amino acids. V shed 5 bases, J shed 5 bases, and the junction held 8 bases outside the gene matches. The CDR3: CASSAMTGSETQYF. Incomplete CDR3 DNA: TGTGCCAGTAGTGCCATGACAGGGTCGGAGACC.

Many counts were recorded for this clone. The read halts 3 residues ahead of the CDR3 end, with the missing end drawn from the germline J gene. The chain joins TRBV27 to TRBJ2-6; D remains ambiguous. CDR3 length: 16 amino acids. V was shortened by 0 bases and J by 2 bases, with 8 bases between the two germline ends. Germline V gene lookup returns CDR1 MNHEY and CDR2 SMNVEV (reference sequence). The covered CDR3 bases are TGTGCCAGCAGTTTATCGGGCGCAACTGGGGCCAACGTC. This sequence encodes CASSLSGATGANV. The complete CDR3 sequence is CASSLSGATGANVLTF. Filled out from reference TRBV27 and TRBJ2-6, the complete variable domain reads EAQVTQNPRYLITVTGKKLTVTCSQNMNHEYMSWYRQDPGLGLRQIYYSMNVEVTDKGDVPEGYKVSRKEKRNFPLILESPSPNQTSLYFCASSLSGATGANVLTFGAGSRLTVL.

This clone has more than one count but fewer than ten. Partial CDR3 DNA: TGCAGCGCAGGTGGTCTTACCTACAATGAG. Protein: CSAGGLTYNE. The entire CDR3 is CSAGGLTYNEQFF. The chain carries TRBV29-1 and TRBJ2-1, with D uncertain. The DNA ends 3 residues before the CDR3 does, and the rest of the CDR3 is filled in from the germline J gene. This CDR3 region has 13 residues. CDR1 and CDR2 (germline): SQVTM, ANQGSEA. Trimming took 7 bases from V and 2 from J, leaving 12 bases between them.

This clone was picked up many times. The missing CDR3 end, 3 residues past where the read stops, is filled in from the germline J gene. The rearrangement joins TRBV10-3 to TRBJ2-7, with a weak D call TRBD2 (6 bases). Germline-derived CDR1 and CDR2 are ENHRY and SYGVKD. The V end was cut by 2 bases, the J end by 0 bases, with 11 bases between. CDR3 length: 15 amino acids. Here the CDR3 reads CAISEIAGYSYEQYF. CDR3 DNA (partial): TGTGCCATCAGTGAGATTGCGGGATACTCCTACGAG.

This clone was seen at least ten times. The read ends 3 residues shy of where the CDR3 ends; the end is completed using the germline J gene. The V and J genes are TRBV5-1 and TRBJ1-1; 7 bases fit TRBD1. This CDR3 has 15 residues. Germline V gene lookup returns CDR1 SGHRS and CDR2 YFSETQ. The J segment lost 4 bases and the V segment lost 4 bases, leaving 10 bases of the junction unmatched. CDR3 amino acids: CASSPGQSRGTEAFF. Incomplete CDR3 DNA: TGCGCCAGCAGCCCGGGACAGTCCCGGGGCACTGAA.

This clone was seen at least ten times. Sequencing ends 3 residues short of the CDR3 end; the germline J gene provides the rest. V is TRBV19 and J is TRBJ1-2, with D possibly being TRBD1 (5 bases). Germline loops: CDR1 LNHDA, CDR2 SQIVND (reference sequence). V lost 3 bases, J lost 6 bases, and 11 bases lay in between. The CDR3 totals 13 residues. CDR3 DNA (partial): TGTGCCAGTAGTATGGCAGGGCGCGATGGC. It yields the protein CASSMAGRDG. The complete CDR3 protein is CASSMAGRDGYTF.

This clone is medium-sized in the sample. The CDR3 DNA, read in part, is TGTGCCAGCAGTTGGACAGAGGACACCGGGGAG. Its protein product is CASSWTEDTGE. The CDR3, in full, reads CASSWTEDTGELFF. The rearrangement joins TRBV6-2 or TRBV6-3 to TRBJ2-2, with D possibly being TRBD1 (6 bases). The CDR3 end lies 3 residues beyond the end of the read and is filled in from the germline J gene. Germline values: CDR1 MNHEY, CDR2 SVGEGT. V shed 4 bases and J shed 3 bases, with 9 bases lying between them. The CDR3 is made up of 14 amino acids.

Many counts were recorded for this clone. The read terminates 3 residues ahead of where the CDR3 ends, so the germline J gene completes it. The chain couples TRBV5-1 to TRBJ2-2, with 9 bases that match TRBD2. The junction had 3 bases not matched to a gene; V was cut back by 0 bases and J by 3 bases. The CDR3 covers 16 residues. Germline V gives CDR1 SGHRS, CDR2 YFSETQ. CDR3 protein: CASSLVASGDTGELFF. The part of the CDR3 DNA that was read is TGCGCCAGCAGCTTGGTAGCTAGCGGGGACACCGGGGAG. Full variable domain (missing parts from reference TRBV5-1 and TRBJ2-2): KAGVTQTPRYLIKTRGQQVTLSCSPISGHRSVSWYQQTPGQGLQFLFEYFSETQRNKGNFPGRFSGRQFSNSRSEMNVSTLELGDSALYLCASSLVASGDTGELFFGEGSRLTVL.